This TCR beta chain appears in the sequencing data of a study of blood T cell dynamics during melanoma immunotherapy. Study-wide background: Patients with metastatic melanoma got pembrolizumab or nivolumab-ipilimumab as first-line care.

Method: immunoSEQ multiplex PCR; TCRdb's copy keeps in-frame clones and lacks some. The repertoire includes some 9,900 clones, roughly nine tenths of them detected once, and around a tenth sits in the top ten. Losses at the gene ends were 6 bases for V and 7 bases for J; bases not matched to a gene: 4. The germline gives CDR1 MDHEN, CDR2 SYDVKM. The CDR3 spans 14 residues. Stated time point: pre-treatment baseline. Apart from two fast progressors, RECIST 1.1 response was judged 12 weeks post-infusion. This rearrangement joins TRBV28 to TRBJ2-1, with 12 positions matching TRBD2. The sequence was collected from a human donor with melanoma. The starting material was blood, obtained from a patient treated with checkpoint blockade. In DNA, the CDR3 is TGTGCCAGCAGGACTAGCGGGAGAATGAATGAGCAGTTCTTC. It codes for CASRTSGRMNEQFF.